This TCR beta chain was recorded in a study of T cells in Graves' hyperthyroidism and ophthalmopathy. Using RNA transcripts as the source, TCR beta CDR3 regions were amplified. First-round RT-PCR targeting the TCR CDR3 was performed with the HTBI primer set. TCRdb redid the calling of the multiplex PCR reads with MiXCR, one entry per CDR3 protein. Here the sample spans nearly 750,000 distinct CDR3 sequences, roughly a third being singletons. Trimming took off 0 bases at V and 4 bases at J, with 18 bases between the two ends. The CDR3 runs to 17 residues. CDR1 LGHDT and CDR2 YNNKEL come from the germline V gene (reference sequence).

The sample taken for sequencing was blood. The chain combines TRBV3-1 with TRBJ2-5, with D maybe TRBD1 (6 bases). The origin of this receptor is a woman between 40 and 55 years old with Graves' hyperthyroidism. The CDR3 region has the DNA TGTGCCAGCAGCCAAGACCCAGGGGTTAGGGTTCGAGAGACCCAGTACTTC. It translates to CASSQDPGVRVRETQYF.